This T cell receptor beta chain was found in a study of regulatory dendritic cells for organ transplantation. Sequencing was performed with immunoSEQ multiplex PCR; in TCRdb, only in-frame clones are kept and a portion is missing. The repertoire holds approximately 12,000 clones, with 60% to 80% as singletons. CDR3 length equals 17 residues. Germline CDR1 SNHLY, CDR2 FYNNEI. J lost 0 bases, V lost 10 bases, and 11 bases had no gene match. Turning to this clone: The antigen remains unidentified.

Sorted T cells were CFSE-labeled and cultured 4 to 5 days with allogeneic regulatory or mature dendritic cells at 1:10. CD4+ or CD8+ T cells were sorted as naive CD45RA+ or memory CD45RO+. The sequence came from a human donor in good health. The V and J genes are TRBV2 and TRBJ2-7; 14 bases map to TRBD2. The sequenced sample was naive CD8+ T cells from blood cultured with regulatory dendritic cells. Subset here: CD45RA+ naive T cells. CDR3 bases: TGTGCCAAAAGAAGGACTAGCGGGGGGAGTATCTCCTACGAGCAGTACTTC. Protein sequence: CAKRRTSGGSISYEQYF. Based on the CDR3 plus reference TRBV2 and TRBJ2-7, the full variable domain is EPEVTQTPSHQVTQMGQEVILRCVPISNHLYFYWYRQILGQKVEFLVSFYNNEISEKSEIFDDQFSVERPDGSNFTLKIRSTKLEDSAMYFCAKRRTSGGSISYEQYFGPGTRLTVT.